This is a list of T cell receptor beta chains from one sample in a study of regulatory T cells in long-lasting Graves disease. TCRdb analysed the multiplex PCR reads with MiXCR anew, one entry per CDR3 protein. In the table there are some 420,000 distinct CDR3 sequences, around a fifth of which are singletons. Material: peripheral blood mononuclear cells (PBMCs), obtained when the disease was refractory, from a patient treated with antithyroid drugs. Receptor source: a female donor with Graves disease. Each CDR3 is given with its conserved first and last residue. The D gene is left open where the match is weak. Size is stated for part of the rows, as once, few or many counts, or as a class when the clone is expanded.

J: TRBJ2-2
D: NA
V: TRBV20-1
size: few
CDR3: CAGGDTGELFF
DNA: TGTGCGGGCGGGGACACCGGGGAGCTGTTTTTT

J: TRBJ2-7
D: NA
V: TRBV7-8
size: many
CDR3: CASSLAQRQLTYEQYF
DNA: TGTGCCAGCAGCTTAGCTCAGAGACAGCTGACCTACGAGCAGTACTTC

J: TRBJ1-2
D: TRBD1
V: TRBV28
size: many
CDR3: CASRSPGGRGYTF
DNA: TGTGCCAGCAGGTCTCCAGGGGGCAGGGGCTACACCTTC

J: TRBJ1-1
D: NA
V: TRBV7-9
size: many
CDR3: CASSLGGGQTEAFF
DNA: TGTGCCAGCAGCTTAGGAGGGGGACAAACTGAAGCTTTCTTT

J: TRBJ1-2
D: TRBD1
V: TRBV28
size: many
CDR3: CASGGRDGYTF
DNA: TGTGCCTCAGGGGGAAGAGATGGCTACACCTTC

J: TRBJ2-1
D: NA
V: TRBV20-1
size: few
CDR3: CSARDFGQGSYNEQFF
DNA: TGCAGTGCTAGAGATTTCGGGCAGGGGTCCTACAATGAGCAGTTCTTC

J: TRBJ2-1
D: TRBD2
V: TRBV12-3/TRBV12-4
size: NA
CDR3: CASSLLGGGGVSYNERFF
DNA: TGTGCCAGCAGTTTACTGGGGGGGGGAGGGGTCTCCTACAATGAGCGGTTCTTC

J: TRBJ1-2
D: NA
V: TRBV30
size: NA
CDR3: CAWSVAGTNYGYTF
DNA: TGTGCCTGGAGTGTGGCCGGGACTAACTATGGCTACACCTTC

J: TRBJ1-5
D: TRBD1
V: TRBV28
size: many
CDR3: CASTLSDRGYQPQHF
DNA: TGTGCCAGCACTCTCTCGGACAGGGGGTATCAGCCCCAGCATTTT

J: TRBJ2-7
D: NA
V: TRBV28
size: many
CDR3: CASSSPQSYEQYF
DNA: TGTGCCAGCAGTTCCCCACAGTCCTACGAGCAGTACTTC

J: TRBJ1-2
D: NA
V: TRBV6-5
size: NA
CDR3: CASSYGQPPLSSGNYGYTF
DNA: TGTGCCAGCAGTTACGGACAGCCTCCTCTATCGTCCGGTAACTATGGCTACACCTTC

J: TRBJ1-1
D: NA
V: TRBV11-3
size: many
CDR3: CAVAQDRGAEAFF
DNA: TGTGCCGTCGCTCAGGACCGGGGGGCTGAAGCTTTCTTT

J: TRBJ2-7
D: NA
V: TRBV7-2
size: many
CDR3: CASSLDSGAYYEQYF
DNA: TGTGCCAGCAGCTTAGACTCGGGCGCCTACTACGAGCAGTACTTC

J: TRBJ2-7
D: NA
V: TRBV7-6
size: many
CDR3: CASSSNPGRGEQYF
DNA: TGTGCCAGCAGCTCCAACCCGGGACGGGGCGAGCAGTACTTC

J: TRBJ2-7
D: NA
V: TRBV12-5
size: many
CDR3: CASGLDVQFYEQYF
DNA: TGTGCTAGTGGTTTGGACGTGCAATTCTACGAGCAGTACTTC

J: TRBJ1-2
D: TRBD1
V: TRBV6-5
size: many
CDR3: CASSLEGRGLDGYTF
DNA: TGTGCCAGCAGTTTAGAGGGCAGGGGGCTTGATGGCTACACCTTC

J: TRBJ2-4
D: TRBD2
V: TRBV4-3
size: NA
CDR3: CASSPNLAGAGNIQYF
DNA: TGCGCCAGCAGCCCCAATCTAGCGGGGGCTGGAAACATTCAGTACTTC